The T cell receptor beta chain described here comes from a study of T-cell reconstitution after alpha-beta-depleted transplantation in children. Findings and caveats of the study: Several hundred expanded graft clones reportedly were the source of alpha-beta T cells about two months after transplant.

Remarks on this clonotype: What it binds is unknown.

Unique molecular identifiers were incorporated when the TCRbeta library was constructed. Using its own MiXCR run on the PCR reads, TCRdb lists one record per CDR3 protein. The sample holds about 640,000 distinct CDR3 sequences, over 10% seen once. The CDR3 is made up of 11 amino acids. CDR1 and CDR2 (germline): SQVTM, ANQGSEA. V lost 7 bases, J lost 7 bases, and 10 bases lay in between. This receptor was taken from a male patient between 10 and 17 years old who had a stem cell transplant for acute myeloid leukemia, so the T cells may come from the graft donor. The chain joins TRBV29-1 to TRBJ1-4, with D maybe TRBD1 (5 bases). The sample consisted of PBMCs, mostly from graft donor cells, taken 360 days after TCRalphabeta/CD19-depleted stem cell transplant. The CDR3 DNA is TGCAGCGCTGGAGGGGTTGAAAAACTGTTTTTT. It codes for CSAGGVEKLFF.